The rows below give T cell receptor beta chains drawn from one sample of a study of PD-L1 blockade in urothelial cancer. Sequenced by immunoSEQ multiplex PCR; TCRdb stores in-frame clones only, minus some. The sample has about 43,000 clones, more than 70% seen once. This specimen consisted of PBMCs, obtained around atezolizumab (anti-PD-L1) treatment. The receptors were sampled from a woman aged 60 to 75 with urothelial cancer. Each CDR3 is given with its conserved first and last residue. Each record gives: CDR3 length, clone size, V gene, D gene, J gene, CDR3 protein, CDR3 DNA. The D gene is left open where the match is weak. The listing skips clone size in some rows; elsewhere it reads once, few, many or a size class.

15	once	TRBV7-2	-	TRBJ1-1	CASSLDRGTTAEAFF	TGTGCCAGCAGCTTAGATCGGGGGACCACTGCTGAAGCTTTCTTT
13	-	TRBV5-1	-	TRBJ1-2	CASRIRGGYGYTF	TGCGCCAGCAGGATCAGGGGTGGCTATGGCTACACCTTC
13	-	TRBV5-1	TRBD1	TRBJ1-1	CASSWDRNTEAFF	TGCGCCAGCAGCTGGGACAGGAACACTGAAGCTTTCTTT
14	-	TRBV19	-	TRBJ2-2	CASHYRGGTGELFF	TGTGCCAGTCACTACAGGGGGGGGACCGGGGAGCTGTTTTTT
12	-	TRBV18	-	TRBJ2-7	CASSPSSYEQYF	TGTGCCAGCTCACCGAGCTCCTACGAGCAGTACTTC
14	-	TRBV7-8	-	TRBJ1-3	CASRGRGSGNTIYF	TGTGCCAGCAGGGGGAGGGGATCTGGAAACACCATATATTTT
14	-	TRBV7-2	-	TRBJ1-1	CASSLDSRNTEAFF	TGTGCCAGCAGCTTGGACAGTCGGAACACTGAAGCTTTCTTT
14	-	TRBV6-6	TRBD2	TRBJ2-1	CASSPSRGYNEQFF	TGTGCCAGCAGTCCCTCGCGGGGGTACAATGAGCAGTTCTTC
17	-	TRBV7-9	-	TRBJ2-2	CASSLGIGVWDTGELFF	TGTGCCAGCAGCTTAGGAATCGGGGTCTGGGACACCGGGGAGCTGTTTTTT
14	-	TRBV11-2	-	TRBJ2-5	CASSVGGGQETQYF	TGTGCCAGCAGCGTAGGGGGGGGACAAGAGACCCAGTACTTC
15	-	TRBV28	-	TRBJ2-1	CASSLSRVHRNEQFF	TGTGCCAGCAGTTTATCCCGGGTCCATAGAAATGAGCAGTTCTTC
13	-	TRBV5-1	-	TRBJ1-3	CASSLGVGNTIYF	TGCGCCAGCAGCTTGGGAGTCGGAAACACCATATATTTT
18	-	TRBV15	-	TRBJ2-3	CATSTTPGGQGGTDTQYF	TGTGCCACCAGCACCACTCCCGGGGGGCAGGGTGGCACAGATACGCAGTATTTT
16	-	TRBV5-1	TRBD1	TRBJ1-1	CASSLTGALGDTEAFF	TGCGCCAGCAGCCTCACAGGGGCCCTCGGGGACACTGAAGCTTTCTTT
14	once	TRBV19	-	TRBJ1-4	CASSIYGGNEKLFF	TGTGCCAGTAGTATTTACGGAGGGAATGAAAAACTGTTTTTT
15	-	TRBV11-2	-	TRBJ2-1	CASSPRVGSYNEQFF	TGTGCCAGCAGCCCCCGGGTCGGCTCCTACAATGAGCAGTTCTTC
13	-	TRBV29-1	-	TRBJ1-1	CSVNRTRLTEAFF	TGCAGCGTCAACCGGACACGTCTCACTGAAGCTTTCTTT
14	-	TRBV18	-	TRBJ1-1	CASSEITGNTEAFF	TGTGCCAGCTCAGAAATCACAGGGAACACTGAAGCTTTCTTT
13	-	TRBV11-1	-	TRBJ1-1	CASSLAGVTEAFF	TGTGCCAGCAGCTTGGCCGGGGTCACTGAAGCTTTCTTT
15	few	TRBV6-6	-	TRBJ1-2	CASSLAMGLGYGYTF	TGTGCCAGCAGCCTAGCTATGGGCTTAGGCTATGGCTACACCTTC
15	-	TRBV6-6	TRBD2	TRBJ2-2	CASSGRGRATGELFF	TGTGCCAGCAGCGGTCGAGGGAGGGCCACCGGGGAGCTGTTTTTT
14	few	TRBV2	TRBD1	TRBJ1-4	CASSKGAPSEKLFF	TGTGCCAGCAGTAAGGGGGCGCCGAGTGAAAAACTGTTTTTT
14	-	TRBV5-4	-	TRBJ1-2	CASSLERGSYGYTF	TGTGCCAGCAGCTTGGAAAGGGGTTCCTATGGCTACACCTTC
12	once	TRBV7-2	-	TRBJ2-7	CASSRGRYEQYF	TGTGCCAGCAGCAGAGGGCGGTACGAGCAGTACTTC
14	-	TRBV5-8	-	TRBJ2-6	CASTLGTGANVLTF	TGTGCCAGCACCCTCGGGACTGGGGCCAACGTCCTGACTTTC
14	-	TRBV15	-	TRBJ2-4	CATSRDLTPWIQYF	TGTGCCACCAGCAGAGATTTGACTCCATGGATTCAGTACTTC
16	-	TRBV14	-	TRBJ1-1	CASSQEIVGVSREAFF	TGTGCCAGCAGCCAAGAGATTGTCGGGGTCTCAAGGGAAGCTTTCTTT
18	-	TRBV19	-	TRBJ2-1	CASSIEWGASSAYNEQFF	TGTGCCAGTAGTATAGAATGGGGCGCTTCCTCGGCCTACAATGAGCAGTTCTTC
13	-	TRBV7-9	-	TRBJ2-7	CASSAQGGYEQYF	TGTGCCAGCAGCGCACAGGGTGGCTACGAGCAGTACTTC
19	-	TRBV7-2	TRBD1	TRBJ1-6	CASSTDRGLPSSYNSPLHF	TGTGCCAGCAGCACGGACAGGGGGCTACCCAGCTCCTATAATTCACCCCTCCACTTT
16	once	TRBV2	TRBD2	TRBJ2-2	CASSATSGRIAGELFF	TGTGCCAGCAGTGCAACTAGCGGGAGAATCGCCGGGGAGCTGTTTTTT
15	-	TRBV2	TRBD2	TRBJ2-5	CASRMGSGGTETQYF	TGTGCCAGCAGGATGGGCTCGGGGGGGACCGAGACCCAGTACTTC
14	once	TRBV27	-	TRBJ2-1	CASTGSGPYNEQFF	TGTGCCAGCACAGGGAGCGGGCCTTACAATGAGCAGTTCTTC
13	few	TRBV6-6	TRBD1	TRBJ1-1	CASSKPGGTEAFF	TGTGCCAGCAGTAAACCAGGGGGCACTGAAGCTTTCTTT
14	-	TRBV5-4	TRBD1	TRBJ1-5	CASSFDRDNQPQHF	TGTGCCAGCAGCTTCGACAGGGACAATCAGCCCCAGCATTTT
14	once	TRBV6-5	TRBD2	TRBJ2-3	CASSLRTSADTQYF	TGTGCCAGCAGCCTACGGACTAGTGCAGATACGCAGTATTTT
14	-	TRBV28	-	TRBJ2-5	CASSPDSFQETQYF	TGTGCCAGCAGTCCGGACAGCTTCCAAGAGACCCAGTACTTC
14	-	TRBV4-1	TRBD1	TRBJ2-5	CASSPTGQGGTQYF	TGCGCCAGCAGCCCCACGGGACAGGGCGGGACCCAGTACTTC
14	-	TRBV27	-	TRBJ2-5	CASSLTDSTKTQYF	TGTGCCAGCAGTTTAACCGACAGCACAAAGACCCAGTACTTC
20	-	TRBV6-1	TRBD2	TRBJ2-1	CASSEALWVAGAGSYNEQFF	TGTGCCAGCAGTGAAGCGCTGTGGGTAGCGGGGGCCGGTTCCTACAATGAGCAGTTCTTC
17	-	TRBV9	TRBD2	TRBJ2-1	CASSSTGGLDSYNEQFF	TGTGCCAGCAGCTCAACGGGGGGGCTGGACTCCTACAATGAGCAGTTCTTC
16	-	TRBV9	TRBD2	TRBJ2-5	CASSGLAGGLGETQYF	TGTGCCAGCAGCGGACTAGCGGGGGGGCTGGGAGAGACCCAGTACTTC
15	-	TRBV5-4	-	TRBJ1-4	CASSRTGSPNEKLFF	TGTGCCAGCAGCAGGACTGGGAGCCCTAATGAAAAACTGTTTTTT
14	-	TRBV6-1	TRBD2	TRBJ2-7	CASSTSGGHYEQYF	TGTGCCAGCAGCACTAGCGGAGGGCACTACGAGCAGTACTTC